The 25 T cell receptor beta chains reported below all come from one sample, sequenced in a study of blood T cell repertoires in COVID-19. Data came from immunoSEQ multiplex PCR; TCRdb stores just in-frame clones and leaves some out. The sample lists about 270,000 clones; 85% were seen once. Input material: peripheral blood. These receptors all come from a human donor in a cohort sampled during active COVID-19.

The chain uses TRBV7-9 and TRBJ1-6; 7 bases agree with TRBD1. The V gene's germline CDR1 is SEHNR and CDR2 FQNEAQ (reference sequence). V was pared by 1 base and J by 7 bases, with 1 base of the junction left unmatched. This CDR3 is built from 14 residues. The CDR3 sequence: CASSLVQGNSPLHF. The CDR3 nucleotides read TGTGCCAGCAGCTTAGTACAGGGGAATTCACCCCTCCACTTT.

J is TRBJ2-3 and V is TRBV5-1, with a weak D call TRBD2 (6 bases). The germline V gene has CDR1 SGHRS and CDR2 YFSETQ. CDR3 length equals 11 residues. V lost 7 bases and J lost 3, with 6 bases in between. CDR3 amino acids: CASRETDTQYF. CDR3 sequence (DNA): TGCGCCAGCCGGGAGACAGATACGCAGTATTTT.

CDR3 DNA: TGTGCCAGCACGACTCGGCTGGGGAGGACTGAAGCTTTCTTT. Translating it yields CASTTRLGRTEAFF. The V and J genes are TRBV6-5 and TRBJ1-1; no reliable D call. V was pared by 7 bases and J by 5 bases, with 17 bases between. There are 14 residues in the CDR3. Germline V gene data show CDR1 as MNHEY and CDR2 as SVGAGI.

This clone was counted ten times or more. The rearrangement joins TRBV2 to TRBJ2-3; D might be TRBD1 (5 bases). The CDR3 contains 14 residues. Germline V gene sequence: CDR1 SNHLY, CDR2 FYNNEI. Trimming removed 4 bases at V and 5 bases at J, with 13 bases between. The CDR3 sequence is CASSAQGVGDTQYF. For the CDR3, the DNA is TGTGCCAGCAGTGCGCAGGGCGTAGGAGATACGCAGTATTTT.

This chain connects TRBV7-9 to TRBJ2-7; 8 bases align to TRBD1. With 6 bases clipped from V and 7 bases from J, the junction kept 14 bases outside the gene matches. The CDR3 consists of 15 residues. CDR1 is SEHNR, CDR2 FQNEAQ, per germline (reference sequence). The CDR3 reads CASRSGQGTQGEQYF. In DNA form, the CDR3 reads TGTGCCAGCAGAAGCGGACAGGGCACCCAGGGGGAGCAGTACTTC.

This sequence joins TRBV7-2 and TRBJ2-3, with 7 positions matching TRBD2. V was clipped by 6 bases and J by 1 base; unmatched bases: 16. CDR1 is SGHTA and CDR2 is FQGNSA in the germline V gene. The CDR3 length is 18 residues. The chain's CDR3 is CASRPKGAAGDRTDTQYF. The CDR3, as DNA: TGTGCCAGCAGACCAAAAGGGGCGGCGGGAGATCGCACAGATACGCAGTATTTT.

The J gene is TRBJ1-5, the V gene TRBV19, with D possibly TRBD1 on 6 matching bases. V lost 8 bases, J lost 2 bases, and 22 bases lay in between. CDR1 is LNHDA and CDR2 is SQIVND in the germline V gene (reference sequence). CDR3 size: 17 residues. The CDR3 loop reads CASHFRNRRGGNQPQHF. Here the CDR3 DNA reads TGTGCCAGTCATTTTAGGAACCGCAGGGGCGGCAATCAGCCCCAGCATTTT. The variable domain in full, with the rest retrieved from reference TRBV19 and TRBJ1-5, is DGGITQSPKYLFRKEGQNVTLSCEQNLNHDAMYWYRQDPGQGLRLIYYSQIVNDFQKGDIAEGYSVSREKKESFPLTVTSAQKNPTAFYLCASHFRNRRGGNQPQHFGDGTRLSIL.

The chain recombines TRBV19 with TRBJ1-5; 8 nucleotides line up with TRBD1. Losses at the gene ends were 7 bases for V and 2 bases for J; bases not matched to a gene: 4. CDR1 is LNHDA and CDR2 is SQIVND in the germline V gene (reference sequence). The CDR3 has 14 residues. This CDR3 is CASTTGGRNQPQHF. CDR3 DNA sequence: TGTGCCAGTACCACAGGGGGTCGCAATCAGCCCCAGCATTTT.

The rearrangement uses TRBV2 and TRBJ2-1; TRBD2 aligns across 13 bases. CDR1 and CDR2 from the germline V gene are SNHLY and FYNNEI. With V trimmed by 5 bases and J by 15 bases, 10 bases remained unmatched. The CDR3 extends over 14 amino acids. The CDR3 DNA reads as TGTGCCAGCAGTTCCCAAGGACTAGCGGGAGATTCGTTCTTC. Amino acids: CASSSQGLAGDSFF. The full variable domain, completed using reference TRBV2 and TRBJ2-1, is EPEVTQTPSHQVTQMGQEVILRCVPISNHLYFYWYRQILGQKVEFLVSFYNNEISEKSEIFDDQFSVERPDGSNFTLKIRSTKLEDSAMYFCASSSQGLAGDSFFGPGTRLTVL.

V and J are TRBV19 and TRBJ1-2; 10 bases map to TRBD1. The CDR3 consists of 13 residues. With 8 bases clipped from V and 8 bases from J, the junction kept 8 bases outside the gene matches. Germline CDR1 reads LNHDA; CDR2 reads SQIVND (reference sequence). The CDR3 coding sequence is TGTGCCAGTCGTCCCGGGACAGGGGACGGCTACACCTTC. Residues: CASRPGTGDGYTF. Looking up the rest from reference TRBV19 and TRBJ1-2 gives the full variable domain: DGGITQSPKYLFRKEGQNVTLSCEQNLNHDAMYWYRQDPGQGLRLIYYSQIVNDFQKGDIAEGYSVSREKKESFPLTVTSAQKNPTAFYLCASRPGTGDGYTFGSGTRLTVV.

This chain uses TRBV3-1 (or the pseudogene TRBV3-2) with TRBJ2-7; 7 bases line up with TRBD1. With V trimmed by 4 bases and J by 6 bases, 9 bases remained unmatched. The length of the CDR3 is 14 residues. Germline lookup yields CDR1 LGHDT and CDR2 YNNKEL (reference sequence). The CDR3, as DNA: TGTGCCAGCAGCCCTCGACAGGGCCGGGGCGAGCAGTACTTC. Protein sequence: CASSPRQGRGEQYF.

The rearrangement joins TRBV29-1 to TRBJ1-3; 10 nucleotides align to TRBD1. This CDR3 has 15 amino acids. CDR1 is SQVTM, CDR2 ANQGSEA, per germline. With V trimmed by 7 bases and J by 4 bases, 10 bases remained unmatched. The DNA for the CDR3 is TGCAGCGCCAGAGGGACAGGGGAGGACGGAAACACCATATATTTT. Amino acid sequence: CSARGTGEDGNTIYF.

Only a few counts were recorded for this clone. The rearrangement joins TRBV3-1 (or the pseudogene TRBV3-2) to TRBJ1-1; weak D call: TRBD1 (6 bases). The V end lost 5 bases, the J end lost 7 bases, and 14 bases lay between the germline ends. Per the germline V gene, CDR1 is LGHDT and CDR2 is YNNKEL (reference sequence). The CDR3 has 13 residues. CDR3 sequence (DNA): TGTGCCAGCAGCATTACAGGGACCCGTGAAGCTTTCTTT. Its protein is CASSITGTREAFF.

The V call is TRBV6-5, the J call TRBJ1-2; no reliable D call. This CDR3 has 13 residues. Germline assignment: CDR1 MNHEY and CDR2 SVGAGI. The V end was cut by 7 bases, the J end by 7 bases, with 16 bases between. The CDR3 coding sequence is TGTGCCAGCAATGGCAATACGGGAGGTGGCTACACCTTC. Its translation: CASNGNTGGGYTF.

V and J are TRBV2 and TRBJ2-1, with a possible D match to TRBD1 (6 bases). Germline lookup yields CDR1 SNHLY and CDR2 FYNNEI. The CDR3 is 15 amino acids. Trimming took off 6 bases at V and 2 bases at J, with 14 bases between the two ends. The CDR3, as DNA: TGTGCCAGCAGGGCCAGACAGGACACCTACAATGAGCAGTTCTTC. Protein product: CASRARQDTYNEQFF. Variable domain in full (rest from reference TRBV2 and TRBJ2-1): EPEVTQTPSHQVTQMGQEVILRCVPISNHLYFYWYRQILGQKVEFLVSFYNNEISEKSEIFDDQFSVERPDGSNFTLKIRSTKLEDSAMYFCASRARQDTYNEQFFGPGTRLTVL.

CDR3 in amino acids: CASGTGSYGYTF. CDR3 DNA: TGTGCCAGCGGCACAGGCTCCTATGGCTACACCTTC. This chain uses TRBV6-5 with TRBJ1-2; TRBD1 is a possible D gene (5 bases). CDR1 is MNHEY and CDR2 is SVGAGI in the germline V gene. The CDR3 spans 12 residues. The ends were cut back, 8 bases at V and 4 bases at J, with 11 bases in the middle.

V and J are TRBV7-2 and TRBJ2-3; a possible D gene is TRBD1 (6 bases). The CDR3 has 14 residues. Per the germline V gene, CDR1 is SGHTA and CDR2 is FQGNSA. Trimming left V 5 bases short and J 6 bases short, with 15 bases between. The CDR3 nucleotides read TGTGCCAGCAGCCAGATACAGGGTCGGGATACGCAGTATTTT. Its translation is CASSQIQGRDTQYF.

The CDR3 DNA follows: TGTGCCAGCAGTTCTCCCCCAAAGGGACTAGCGGGAGTCCATGAGCAGTTCTTC. Its translation: CASSSPPKGLAGVHEQFF. The J gene is TRBJ2-1, the V gene TRBV28; 14 bases map to TRBD2. This CDR3 has 18 residues. Germline V gene lookup returns CDR1 MDHEN and CDR2 SYDVKM. The V segment lost 4 bases and the J segment 8 bases; nucleotides outside the gene matches: 13.

The chain carries TRBV15 and TRBJ1-5; the D gene is possibly TRBD1 (6 bases). CDR1 and CDR2 from the germline V gene are LNHNV and YYDKDF (reference sequence). This CDR3 comprises 14 residues. With 1 base removed from V and 7 bases from J, the gap between germline ends came to 11 bases. CDR3 bases: TGTGCCACCAGCAGAGTGAACAGGGAGCAGCCCCAGCATTTT. Translated, it gives CATSRVNREQPQHF.

This chain joins TRBV28 and TRBJ1-1; D may be TRBD1 (5 bases). The CDR3 runs to 14 residues. Germline lookup yields CDR1 MDHEN and CDR2 SYDVKM. V lost 5 bases, J lost 5 bases, and 15 bases lay in between. CDR3 sequence reads: CASSPQVHRTEAFF. CDR3 coding DNA: TGTGCCAGCAGTCCACAGGTCCATCGAACTGAAGCTTTCTTT. Together with reference TRBV28 and TRBJ1-1, the CDR3 gives the full variable domain: DVKVTQSSRYLVKRTGEKVFLECVQDMDHENMFWYRQDPGLGLRLIYFSYDVKMKEKGDIPEGYSVSREKKERFSLILESASTNQTSMYLCASSPQVHRTEAFFGQGTRLTVV.

The chain is built from TRBV12-3 or TRBV12-4 and TRBJ2-1; a possible D gene is TRBD2 (5 bases). CDR3 length: 13 amino acids. Trimming left V 9 bases short and J 5 bases short, with 14 bases between. CDR3 region: CASQFSSHNEQFF. The CDR3 DNA is TGTGCCAGTCAATTTTCTAGCCACAATGAGCAGTTCTTC.

The V and J genes are TRBV18 and TRBJ2-1; tentative D call: TRBD2 (5 bases). The CDR3 has 12 amino acids. Germline lookup yields CDR1 KGHSH and CDR2 LQKENI. Trimming pared 0 bases from V and 8 bases from J, leaving 5 bases between. CDR3 protein: CASSPPGDEQFF. The CDR3 DNA is TGTGCCAGCTCACCACCCGGGGATGAGCAGTTCTTC.

This clone was seen a single time. The rearrangement uses TRBV4-1 and TRBJ2-7; TRBD2 aligns across 7 bases. The CDR3 contains 15 residues. V trimming: 3 bases; J trimming: 4 bases; junction bases outside the gene matches: 9. CDR1 and CDR2 from the germline V gene are MGHRA and YSYEKL. CDR3 in DNA: TGCGCCAGCAGCCAGACTCGAGCGGGATTTTACGAGCAGTACTTC. Translated: CASSQTRAGFYEQYF.

J is TRBJ2-5 and V is TRBV7-9; D ambiguous. The CDR3 length is 19 residues. V was shortened by 2 bases and J by 1 base, with 23 bases between the two germline ends. CDR1 and CDR2 from the germline V gene are SEHNR and FQNEAQ (reference sequence). CDR3 nucleotide sequence: TGTGCCAGCAGCTTACCCCTCCTGGCTATCGAGGAACTCCAAGAGACCCAGTACTTC. It is translated as CASSLPLLAIEELQETQYF.

The J gene is TRBJ2-2, the V gene TRBV27, with 13 positions matching TRBD2. The V gene's germline CDR1 is MNHEY and CDR2 SMNVEV (reference sequence). V was pared by 5 bases and J by 13 bases, with 7 bases of the junction left unmatched. The CDR3 loop spans 14 amino acids. The CDR3 DNA reads as TGTGCCAGCAGTGGGCGGACTAGCGGGAGTTCGCTGTTTTTT. Residues: CASSGRTSGSSLFF.